The subject of this entry is one T cell receptor beta chain. The antigen is not known. Primers for the PCR totalled 60 Vbeta and 13 Jbeta. Sequencing used immunoSEQ multiplex PCR; TCRdb keeps in-frame clones, though not all of them. The table lists some 190,000 clones, 80% of them singletons. The entry originates in a study of cytomegalovirus exposure and HLA in healthy donors. Study observations and caveats: Presence/absence analysis assumed near-uniform sequencing depth across donors. A later analysis linked a missense DCLRE1C variant to TCR beta V- and J-gene trimming.

The TCR comes from a girl aged 5 to 17 in good health and CMV-seropositive. What was sequenced was PBMCs.

This CDR3 reads CASSFDARDRFSYEQYF. Written as DNA, the CDR3 is TGTGCCAGCTCATTCGATGCCAGGGACAGATTTTCCTACGAGCAGTACTTC. The gene calls are TRBV18 and TRBJ2-7; 7 bases are a match to TRBD1. The V segment lost 5 bases and the J segment 1 base; nucleotides outside the gene matches: 14. Per germline, CDR1 KGHSH and CDR2 LQKENI. The CDR3 loop spans 17 amino acids.